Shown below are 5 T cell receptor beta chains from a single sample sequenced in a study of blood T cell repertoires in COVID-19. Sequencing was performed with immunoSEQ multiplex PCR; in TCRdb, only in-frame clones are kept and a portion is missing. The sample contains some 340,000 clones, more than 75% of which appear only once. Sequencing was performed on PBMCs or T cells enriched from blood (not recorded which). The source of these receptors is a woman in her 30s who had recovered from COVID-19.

The CDR3 protein is CASSLVGTLGEAFF. CDR3 sequence (DNA): TGTGCCAGCAGCTTAGTCGGCACACTCGGGGAAGCTTTCTTT. This rearrangement joins TRBV11-2 to TRBJ1-1; D unclear. Germline CDR1 is SGHAT and CDR2 is FQNNGV. Trimming took off 1 base at V and 8 bases at J, with 14 bases between the two ends. The CDR3 totals 14 residues.

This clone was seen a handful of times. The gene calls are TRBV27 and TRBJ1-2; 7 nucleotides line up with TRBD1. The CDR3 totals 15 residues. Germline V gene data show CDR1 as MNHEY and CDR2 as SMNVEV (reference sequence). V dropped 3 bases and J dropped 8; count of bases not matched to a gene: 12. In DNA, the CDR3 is TGTGCCAGCAGTTTCTCGATCGACAGGGTAGGCGGCTACACCTTC. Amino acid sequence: CASSFSIDRVGGYTF.

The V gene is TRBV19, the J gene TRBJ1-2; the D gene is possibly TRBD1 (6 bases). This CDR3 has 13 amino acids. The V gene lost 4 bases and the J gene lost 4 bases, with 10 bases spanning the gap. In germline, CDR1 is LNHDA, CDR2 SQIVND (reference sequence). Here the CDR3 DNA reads TGTGCCAGTAGTACAGGGGAGGGCTATGGCTACACCTTC. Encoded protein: CASSTGEGYGYTF.

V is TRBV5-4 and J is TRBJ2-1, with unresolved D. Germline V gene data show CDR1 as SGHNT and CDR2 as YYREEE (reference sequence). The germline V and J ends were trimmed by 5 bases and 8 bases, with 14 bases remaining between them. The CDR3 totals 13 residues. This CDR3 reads CASSRTSADEQFF. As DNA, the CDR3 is TGTGCCAGCAGTCGAACATCGGCGGATGAGCAGTTCTTC.

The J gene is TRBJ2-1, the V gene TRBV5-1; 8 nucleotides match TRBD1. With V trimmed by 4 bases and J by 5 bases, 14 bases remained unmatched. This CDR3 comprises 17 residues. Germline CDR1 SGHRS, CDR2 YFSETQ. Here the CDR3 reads CASSLVGTGRQDNEQFF. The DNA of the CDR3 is TGCGCCAGCAGCCTGGTAGGGACAGGAAGACAGGACAATGAGCAGTTCTTC.